The sequence of this TCR beta chain was determined in a study of shared clonotypes between healthy human individuals. For the study at large: Three plates were used per donor for CD4 naive, three for CD4 memory, two for CD8 naive and one for CD8 memory. Study observations and caveats: Among four donors, around 5% of naive CD4 clonotypes were found in common.

Repertoires were generated with immunoSEQ multiplex PCR, while TCRdb's copy carries only in-frame clones and drops some. The sample yields more than 2 million clones, 85% to 95% seen once. Notes on this clone: What it recognizes is unknown.

CDR1 is MNHEY and CDR2 is SVGAGI in the germline V gene. Unmatched junction bases numbered 8, after V lost 9 bases and J lost 7 bases. This CDR3 has 13 residues. This rearrangement joins TRBV6-5 to TRBJ1-5, with TRBD1 matching over 8 bases. The TCR was taken from a man aged 18 to 35 in good health. Sequenced sample: naive CD4+ T cells sorted from blood. Stated subset: CD45RA+ positively selected. The CDR3 coding sequence is TGTGCCAGTGCCGGACAGGGCGGGCAGCCCCAGCATTTT. It is translated as CASAGQGGQPQHF.